The 4 T cell receptor beta chains reported below all come from one sample, sequenced in a study of sequential checkpoint blockade in melanoma. The method was immunoSEQ multiplex PCR; TCRdb's version includes in-frame clones alone and lacks a portion of them. The data show 1,000 to 1,500 clones, with 20% seen just once and 15% to 20% held by the top ten. Documented treatment: randomized to nivolumab then ipilimumab (arm A) or the reverse (arm B). The sequencing used tumor tissue (inferred from file names), collected from a patient given nivolumab and ipilimumab in sequence. The receptors originated from a human donor with melanoma.

The chain is built from TRBV19 and TRBJ1-2, with D perhaps TRBD1 (6 bases). The CDR3 is 12 amino acids. Between the trimmed V and J ends, which lost 11 bases and 4 bases, there was a span of 14 bases. Germline V gene sequence: CDR1 LNHDA, CDR2 SQIVND (reference sequence). CDR3 nucleotide sequence: TGTGCCGGGTACAGGGTTGGCTATGGCTACACCTTC. It codes for CAGYRVGYGYTF.

This clone has more than one count but fewer than ten. V usage is TRBV18 and J usage is TRBJ1-2, with 7 bases that match TRBD1. This CDR3 comprises 16 residues. After removal of 6 bases from V and 5 bases from J, the junction contained 15 bases not matched to a gene. Germline V CDR1 and CDR2: KGHSH, LQKENI. The CDR3 region is CASSPQFGTDQYGYTF. DNA of the CDR3: TGTGCCAGCTCGCCCCAGTTCGGGACAGACCAATATGGCTACACCTTC.

The J gene is TRBJ2-5, the V gene TRBV28; D gene uncertain. CDR1 and CDR2 (germline): MDHEN, SYDVKM. There are 12 residues in the CDR3. The V and J ends lost 5 bases and 5 bases respectively, with 9 bases between them. CDR3: CASSPTWETQYF. CDR3 nucleotide sequence: TGTGCCAGCAGTCCGACCTGGGAGACCCAGTACTTC.

This clone has just a few counts. This chain joins TRBV28 and TRBJ2-7, with a possible D match to TRBD2 (6 bases). The CDR3 covers 14 residues. V was shortened by 4 bases and J by 5 bases, with 15 bases between the two germline ends. Germline V gene lookup returns CDR1 MDHEN and CDR2 SYDVKM. CDR3 sequence (DNA): TGTGCCAGCAGTTCCACCGGGACTCGCGACGAGCAGTACTTC. Its protein product is CASSSTGTRDEQYF.